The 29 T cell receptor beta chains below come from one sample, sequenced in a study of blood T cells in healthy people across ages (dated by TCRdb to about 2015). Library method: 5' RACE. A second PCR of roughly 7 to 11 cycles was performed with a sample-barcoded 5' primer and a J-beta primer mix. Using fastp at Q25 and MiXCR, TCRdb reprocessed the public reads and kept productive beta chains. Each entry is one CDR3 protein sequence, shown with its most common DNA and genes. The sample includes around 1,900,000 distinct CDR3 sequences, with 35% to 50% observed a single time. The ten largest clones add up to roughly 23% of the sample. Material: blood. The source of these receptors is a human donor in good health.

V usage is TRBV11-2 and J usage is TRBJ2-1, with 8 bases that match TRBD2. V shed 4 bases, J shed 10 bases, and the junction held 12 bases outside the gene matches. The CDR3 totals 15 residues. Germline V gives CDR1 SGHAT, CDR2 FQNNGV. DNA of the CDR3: TGTGCCAGCAGCTCAACTAGCGGCGTGGCCTCCGAGCAGTTCTTC. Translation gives CASSSTSGVASEQFF.

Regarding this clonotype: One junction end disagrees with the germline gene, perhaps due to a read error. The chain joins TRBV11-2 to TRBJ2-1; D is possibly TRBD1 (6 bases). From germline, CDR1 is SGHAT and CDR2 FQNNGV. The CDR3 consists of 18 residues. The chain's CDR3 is CAGSLTLAGTRSYNEQFF. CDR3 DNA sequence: TGTGCCGGCAGCCTAACCCTGGCAGGGACAAGGTCCTACAATGAGCAGTTCTTC.

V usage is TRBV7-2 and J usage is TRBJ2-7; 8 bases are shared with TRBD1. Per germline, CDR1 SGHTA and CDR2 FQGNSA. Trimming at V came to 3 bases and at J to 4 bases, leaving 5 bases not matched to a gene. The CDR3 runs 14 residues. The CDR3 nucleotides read TGTGCCAGCAGCTTGGACAGGGTCTTATACGAGCAGTACTTC. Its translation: CASSLDRVLYEQYF.

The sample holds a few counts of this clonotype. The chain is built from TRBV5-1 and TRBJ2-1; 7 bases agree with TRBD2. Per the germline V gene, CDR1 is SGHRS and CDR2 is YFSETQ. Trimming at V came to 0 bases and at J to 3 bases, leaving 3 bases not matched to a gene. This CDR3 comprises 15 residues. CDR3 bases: TGCGCCAGCAGCTTGGCTAGCGGAATCTACAATGAGCAGTTCTTC. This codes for CASSLASGIYNEQFF.

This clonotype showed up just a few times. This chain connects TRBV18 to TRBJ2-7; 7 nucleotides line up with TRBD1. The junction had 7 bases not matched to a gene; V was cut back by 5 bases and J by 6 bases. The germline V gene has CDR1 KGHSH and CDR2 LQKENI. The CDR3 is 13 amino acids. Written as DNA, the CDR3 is TGTGCCAGCTCAGAGGTTTCAGGGGGCGAGCAGTACTTC. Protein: CASSEVSGGEQYF.

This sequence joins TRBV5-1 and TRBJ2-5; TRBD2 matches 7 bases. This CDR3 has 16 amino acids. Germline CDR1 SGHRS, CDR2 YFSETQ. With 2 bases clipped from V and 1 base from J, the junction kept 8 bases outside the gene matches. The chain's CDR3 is CASSFMVASGQETQYF. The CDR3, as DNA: TGCGCCAGCAGCTTTATGGTGGCTAGCGGCCAAGAGACCCAGTACTTC.

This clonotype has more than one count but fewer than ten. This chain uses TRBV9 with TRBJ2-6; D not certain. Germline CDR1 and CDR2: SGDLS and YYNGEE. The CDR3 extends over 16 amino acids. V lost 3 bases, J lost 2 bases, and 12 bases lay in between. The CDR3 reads CASSGDPPPGANVLTF. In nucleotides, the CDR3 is TGTGCCAGCAGCGGCGATCCTCCCCCTGGGGCCAACGTCCTGACTTTC.

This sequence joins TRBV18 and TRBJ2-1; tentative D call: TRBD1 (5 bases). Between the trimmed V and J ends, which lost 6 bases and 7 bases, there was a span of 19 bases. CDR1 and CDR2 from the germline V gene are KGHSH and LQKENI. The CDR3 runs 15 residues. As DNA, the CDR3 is TGTGCCAGCTCCTATGACAGTTGGAATTTAAATGAGCAGTTCTTC. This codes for CASSYDSWNLNEQFF.

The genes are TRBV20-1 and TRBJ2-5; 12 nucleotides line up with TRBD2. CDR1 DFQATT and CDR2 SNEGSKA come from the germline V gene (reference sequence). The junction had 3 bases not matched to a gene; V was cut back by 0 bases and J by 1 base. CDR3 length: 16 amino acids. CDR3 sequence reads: CSARDPSGGVQETQYF. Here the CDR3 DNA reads TGCAGTGCTAGAGATCCTAGCGGGGGGGTCCAAGAGACCCAGTACTTC.

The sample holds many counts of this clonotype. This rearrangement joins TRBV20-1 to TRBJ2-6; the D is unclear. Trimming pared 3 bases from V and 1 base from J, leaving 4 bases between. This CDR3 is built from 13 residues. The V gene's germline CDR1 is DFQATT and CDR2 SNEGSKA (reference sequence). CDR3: CSARGSGANVLTF. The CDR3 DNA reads TGCAGTGCTAGGGGGTCTGGGGCCAACGTCCTGACTTTC.

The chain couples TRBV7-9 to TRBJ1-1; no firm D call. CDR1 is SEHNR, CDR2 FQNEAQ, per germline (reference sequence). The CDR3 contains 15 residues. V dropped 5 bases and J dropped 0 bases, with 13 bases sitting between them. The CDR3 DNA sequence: TGTGCCAGCAGCGACTGGACGGGAATGAACACTGAAGCTTTCTTT. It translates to CASSDWTGMNTEAFF.

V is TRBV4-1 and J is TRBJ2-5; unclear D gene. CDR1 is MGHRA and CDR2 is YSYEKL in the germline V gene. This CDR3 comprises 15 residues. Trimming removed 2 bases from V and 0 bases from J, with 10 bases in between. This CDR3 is CASSQKKGYQETQYF. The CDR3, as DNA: TGCGCCAGCAGCCAAAAAAAGGGATACCAAGAGACCCAGTACTTC.

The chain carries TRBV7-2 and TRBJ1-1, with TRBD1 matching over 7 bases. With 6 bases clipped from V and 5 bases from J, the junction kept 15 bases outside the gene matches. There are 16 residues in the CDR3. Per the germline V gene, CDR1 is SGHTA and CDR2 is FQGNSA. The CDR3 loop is CASSSRKPGGWTEAFF. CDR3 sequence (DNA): TGTGCCAGCAGTTCACGAAAGCCAGGGGGATGGACTGAAGCTTTCTTT.

The CDR3 sequence is CASSLEAGNHGYTF. The DNA for the CDR3 is TGTGCCAGCAGCTTAGAAGCAGGGAACCATGGCTACACCTTC. This sequence joins TRBV7-6 and TRBJ1-2; possibly TRBD1 for D (5 bases). CDR1 and CDR2 from the germline V gene are SGHVS and FNYEAQ. The V end lost 1 base, the J end lost 6 bases, and 12 bases lay between the germline ends. The CDR3 contains 14 residues. The whole variable domain, filled in from reference TRBV7-6 and TRBJ1-2, reads GAGVSQSPRYKVTKRGQDVALRCDPISGHVSLYWYRQALGQGPEFLTYFNYEAQQDKSGLPNDRFSAERPEGSISTLTIQRTEQRDSAMYRCASSLEAGNHGYTFGSGTRLTVV.

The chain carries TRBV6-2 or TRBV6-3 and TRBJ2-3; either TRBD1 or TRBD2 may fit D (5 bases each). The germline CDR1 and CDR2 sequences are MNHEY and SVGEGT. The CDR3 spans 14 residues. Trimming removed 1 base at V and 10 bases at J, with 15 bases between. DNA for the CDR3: TGTGCCAGCAGTTACTGGGACCCCCTAGAGGCGCAGTATTTT. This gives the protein CASSYWDPLEAQYF.

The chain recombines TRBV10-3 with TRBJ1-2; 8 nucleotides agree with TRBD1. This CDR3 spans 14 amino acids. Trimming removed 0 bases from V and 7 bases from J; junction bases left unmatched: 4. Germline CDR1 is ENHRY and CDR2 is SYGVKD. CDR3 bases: TGTGCCATCAGTGAGTCCCTTGACAGGGGTGGCTACACCTTC. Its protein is CAISESLDRGGYTF.

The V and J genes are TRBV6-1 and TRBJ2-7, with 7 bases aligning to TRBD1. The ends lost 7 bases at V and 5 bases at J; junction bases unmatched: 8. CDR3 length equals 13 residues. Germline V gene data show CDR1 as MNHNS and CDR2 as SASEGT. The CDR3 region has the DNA TGTGCCAGCAAGGATACAGGGGAACACGAGCAGTACTTC. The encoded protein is CASKDTGEHEQYF.

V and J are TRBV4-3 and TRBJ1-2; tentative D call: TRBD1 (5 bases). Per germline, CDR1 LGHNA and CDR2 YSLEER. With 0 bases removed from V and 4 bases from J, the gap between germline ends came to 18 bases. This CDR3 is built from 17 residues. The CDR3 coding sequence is TGCGCCAGCAGCCAAGATCCCTGGGACGCTACCTCCTATGGCTACACCTTC. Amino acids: CASSQDPWDATSYGYTF.

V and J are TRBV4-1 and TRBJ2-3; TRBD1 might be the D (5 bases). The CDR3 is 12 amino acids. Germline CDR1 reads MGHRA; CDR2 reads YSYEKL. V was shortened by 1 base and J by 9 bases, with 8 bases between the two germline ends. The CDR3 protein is CASSQVGVTQYF. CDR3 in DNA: TGCGCCAGCAGCCAAGTAGGGGTCACGCAGTATTTT.

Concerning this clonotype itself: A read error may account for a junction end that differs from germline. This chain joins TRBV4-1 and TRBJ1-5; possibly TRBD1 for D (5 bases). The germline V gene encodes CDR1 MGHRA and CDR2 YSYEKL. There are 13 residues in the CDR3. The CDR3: CANSQFRDQPQHF. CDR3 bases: TGCGCCAACAGCCAATTCAGGGACCAGCCCCAGCATTTT.

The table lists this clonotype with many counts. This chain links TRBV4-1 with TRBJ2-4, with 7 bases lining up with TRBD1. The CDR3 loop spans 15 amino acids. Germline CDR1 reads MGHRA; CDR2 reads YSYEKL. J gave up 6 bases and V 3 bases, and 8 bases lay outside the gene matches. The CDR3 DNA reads TGCGCCAGCAGCCAGCTACCGGGACAGACAAACATTCAGTACTTC. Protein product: CASSQLPGQTNIQYF.

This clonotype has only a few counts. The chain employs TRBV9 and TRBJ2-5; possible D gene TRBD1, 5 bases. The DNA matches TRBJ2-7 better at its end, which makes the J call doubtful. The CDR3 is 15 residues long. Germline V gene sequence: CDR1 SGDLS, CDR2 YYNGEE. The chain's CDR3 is CASSVGWQGWDEQYF. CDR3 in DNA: TGTGCCAGCAGCGTAGGGTGGCAGGGTTGGGACGAGCAGTACTTC.

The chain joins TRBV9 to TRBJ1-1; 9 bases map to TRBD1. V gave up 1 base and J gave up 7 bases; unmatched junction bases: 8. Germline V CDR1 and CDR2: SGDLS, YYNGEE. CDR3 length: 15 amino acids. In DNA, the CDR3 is TGTGCCAGCAGCGTACCGGACAGGGGAAAAGGTGAAGCTTTCTTT. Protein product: CASSVPDRGKGEAFF.

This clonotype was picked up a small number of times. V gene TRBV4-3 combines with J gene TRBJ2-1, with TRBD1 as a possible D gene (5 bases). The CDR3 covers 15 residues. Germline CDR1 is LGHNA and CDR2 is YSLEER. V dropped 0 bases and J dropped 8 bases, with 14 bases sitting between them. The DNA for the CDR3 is TGCGCCAGCAGCCAAGACAGGGAAGGATACGATGAGCAGTTCTTC. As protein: CASSQDREGYDEQFF.

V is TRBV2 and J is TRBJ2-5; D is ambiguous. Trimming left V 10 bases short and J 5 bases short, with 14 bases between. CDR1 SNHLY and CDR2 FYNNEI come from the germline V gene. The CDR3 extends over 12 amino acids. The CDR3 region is CAINDISETQYF. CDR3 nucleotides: TGTGCCATAAATGATATATCTGAGACCCAGTACTTC.

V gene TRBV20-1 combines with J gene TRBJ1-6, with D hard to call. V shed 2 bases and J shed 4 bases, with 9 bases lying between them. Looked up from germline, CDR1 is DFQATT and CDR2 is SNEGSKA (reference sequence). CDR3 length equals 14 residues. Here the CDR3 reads CSARMRGYNSPLHF. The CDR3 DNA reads TGCAGTGCTAGAATGCGCGGTTATAATTCACCCCTCCACTTT.

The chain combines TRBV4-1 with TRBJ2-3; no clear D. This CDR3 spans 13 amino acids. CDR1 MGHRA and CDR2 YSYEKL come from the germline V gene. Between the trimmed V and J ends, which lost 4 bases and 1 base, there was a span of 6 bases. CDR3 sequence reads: CASSRSRTDTQYF. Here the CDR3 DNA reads TGCGCCAGCAGCCGCTCCCGCACAGATACGCAGTATTTT.

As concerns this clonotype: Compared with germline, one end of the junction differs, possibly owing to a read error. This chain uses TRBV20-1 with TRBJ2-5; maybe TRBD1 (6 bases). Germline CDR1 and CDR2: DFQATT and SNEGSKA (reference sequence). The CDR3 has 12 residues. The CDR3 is CRAKFRDKFPYF. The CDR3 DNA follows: TGCAGGGCTAAGTTCCGGGACAAATTTCCGTACTTC.

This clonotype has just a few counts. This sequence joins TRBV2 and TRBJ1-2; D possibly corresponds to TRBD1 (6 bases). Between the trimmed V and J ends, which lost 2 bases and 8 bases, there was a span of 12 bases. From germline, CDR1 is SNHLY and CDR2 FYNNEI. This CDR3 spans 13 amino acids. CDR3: CASSENRVEGYTF. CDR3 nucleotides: TGTGCCAGCAGTGAAAACAGGGTTGAGGGCTACACCTTC.